This T cell receptor beta chain was sequenced in a study of shared clonotypes between healthy human individuals. Study background: Three CD4 naive, three CD4 memory, two CD8 naive and one CD8 memory plate were used per donor. Study observations and caveats: Only blood underwent sampling, and tissue repertoires likely differ. Around 5.3% of naive CD4 clonotypes were shared across four donors.

Concerning this clone: Its antigen is currently unknown.

DNA at approximately 200 ng, 25,000 to 30,000 T cell genomes, went into sorted-subset replicate PCRs. Sequencing was performed with immunoSEQ multiplex PCR; in TCRdb, only in-frame clones are kept and a portion is missing. The sample consists of some 900,000 clones, approximately 80% of them appearing once. The material sequenced was memory CD4+ T cells sorted from blood. Sample subset: CD45RA-negative fraction. This receptor was identified in a man between 18 and 29 years old in good health.

The CDR3 region is CASSRGGASRDTQYF. The DNA for the CDR3 is TGCGCCAGCAGCCGCGGGGGGGCCAGTAGAGATACGCAGTATTTT. V and J are TRBV4-1 and TRBJ2-3; the match to TRBD2 covers 9 bases. The CDR3 sequence is 15 residues long. Per the germline V gene, CDR1 is MGHRA and CDR2 is YSYEKL. J lost 5 bases, V lost 4 bases, and 7 bases had no gene match.